One sample yielded the 24 T cell receptor beta chains listed below, sequenced in a study of T cells expressing NK-cell markers. TCRdb reanalyzed the 5' RACE reads and collapses them to one entry per CDR3 protein, without DNA. The sample holds fewer than 400,000 distinct CDR3 sequences. Sequencing was done on a sample of blood T cells: a sorted CD56 or NKG2C T cell subset, CD4+ or CD8+ T cells, or bulk PBMC T cells (not recorded which). These receptors originate from a woman aged 45 to 65 in good health.

The chain couples TRBV4-2 to TRBJ2-3; the D call from TCRdb, TRBD2, cannot be confirmed without DNA. Germline V CDR1 and CDR2: LGHNA, YNFKEQ. This CDR3 has 19 residues. The CDR3 protein is CASSQEGGLTAGITDTQYF.

This chain uses TRBV11-1 with TRBJ2-5. The CDR3 length is 13 residues. The V gene's germline CDR1 is SGHAT and CDR2 FQDESV (reference sequence). CDR3: CASSADGQETQYF.

The CDR3 loop is CASSGSAGQFF. The chain recombines TRBV10-1 with TRBJ2-1. CDR3 size: 11 residues. The germline V gene encodes CDR1 WNHNN and CDR2 SYGVQD (reference sequence).

The chain links TRBV20-1 to TRBJ2-1. Per the germline V gene, CDR1 is DFQATT and CDR2 is SNEGSKA (reference sequence). The CDR3 runs to 16 residues. The CDR3 region is CSARGRIEYTYNEQFF.

The chain carries TRBV12-3 or TRBV12-4 and TRBJ2-7; no DNA is available, so the TRBD2 call from TCRdb remains unchecked. There are 15 residues in the CDR3. This chain's CDR3 is CASSLGLAGGYEQYF.

This sequence joins TRBV12-5 and TRBJ1-5; TCRdb calls TRBD1, which cannot be checked without DNA. Germline V gene lookup returns CDR1 LGHNT and CDR2 FRNRAP. CDR3 length equals 17 residues. CDR3 region: CASGFLSRGLGNQPQHF. Filled out from reference TRBV12-5 and TRBJ1-5, the complete variable domain reads DARVTQTPRHKVTEMGQEVTMRCQPILGHNTVFWYRQTMMQGLELLAYFRNRAPLDDSGMPKDRFSAEMPDATLATLKIQPSEPRDSAVYFCASGFLSRGLGNQPQHFGDGTRLSIL.

This chain connects TRBV10-3 to TRBJ2-7; TCRdb selects TRBD1, and the lack of DNA leaves this call unchecked. CDR3 size: 12 residues. Germline V lookup: CDR1 ENHRY, CDR2 SYGVKD. CDR3 in amino acids: CAVAGTGREQYF.

The chain combines TRBV12-3 or TRBV12-4 with TRBJ2-7; TCRdb names TRBD1, which stays unverified in the absence of DNA. This CDR3 spans 14 amino acids. This CDR3 reads CASSLKTGGGEQYF.

The rearrangement joins TRBV25-1 to TRBJ2-1; no DNA is available, so the TRBD2 call from TCRdb remains unchecked. The CDR3 is 18 residues long. Germline assignment: CDR1 MGHDK and CDR2 SYGVNS. CDR3 sequence reads: CASSEWGSGMSSYNEQFF.

This chain links TRBV21-1 with TRBJ1-2; TCRdb calls TRBD1, which cannot be checked without DNA. TRBV21-1 is labeled a pseudogene. CDR3 length equals 15 residues. The CDR3 here is CASSNSGRSTYGYTF.

The rearrangement uses TRBV27 and TRBJ2-3; checking the TCRdb D call of TRBD1 is not possible without DNA. The CDR3 extends over 17 amino acids. The germline CDR1 and CDR2 sequences are MNHEY and SMNVEV (reference sequence). The CDR3 region is CASSSGQGLDSTDTQYF.

This chain uses TRBV11-2 with TRBJ2-5. This CDR3 spans 14 amino acids. In germline, CDR1 is SGHAT, CDR2 FQNNGV. CDR3 protein: CASSLGSTQETQYF.

The chain couples TRBV9 to TRBJ2-2. The CDR3 is 12 amino acids. Germline-derived CDR1 and CDR2 are SGDLS and YYNGEE. CDR3 loop: CASSAPGGELFF.

The gene calls are TRBV29-1 and TRBJ2-3; lacking DNA, the TRBD1 call made by TCRdb goes unchecked. Germline-derived CDR1 and CDR2 are SQVTM and ANQGSEA. This CDR3 contains 15 residues. This chain's CDR3 is CSVNGLQGWTDTQYF.

This sequence joins TRBV10-2 and TRBJ2-5; TCRdb proposes TRBD2, but this gene call is untestable without DNA. CDR3 length equals 18 residues. The germline V gene encodes CDR1 WSHSY and CDR2 SAAADI. CDR3 sequence: CASRPWGSGEKRGETQYF.

The chain employs TRBV20-1 and TRBJ2-1; TCRdb's assignment of TRBD2 cannot be checked, as there is no DNA. CDR1 and CDR2 from the germline V gene are DFQATT and SNEGSKA (reference sequence). The CDR3 extends over 15 amino acids. The chain's CDR3 is CSARRIAGGPNEQFF.

The rearrangement joins TRBV10-3 to TRBJ2-2; there is no DNA to check the TCRdb D call of TRBD1. CDR1 and CDR2 (germline): ENHRY, SYGVKD. The CDR3 loop spans 13 amino acids. The CDR3 sequence is CATGGPNTGELFF.

V and J are TRBV11-3 and TRBJ2-1; checking the TCRdb D call of TRBD2 is not possible without DNA. The length of the CDR3 is 16 residues. CDR1 and CDR2 from the germline V gene are SGHNT and YENEEA. CDR3 sequence reads: CASSPSPAGRGNEQFF. Using reference TRBV11-3 and TRBJ2-1 for the parts outside the CDR3, the full variable domain is EAGVVQSPRYKIIEKKQPVAFWCNPISGHNTLYWYLQNLGQGPELLIRYENEEAVDDSQLPKDRFSAERLKGVDSTLKIQPAELGDSAVYLCASSPSPAGRGNEQFFGPGTRLTVL.

V gene TRBV6-1 combines with J gene TRBJ2-5; lacking DNA, the TRBD1 call made by TCRdb goes unchecked. Germline CDR1 MNHNS, CDR2 SASEGT. This CDR3 comprises 15 residues. The chain's CDR3 is CASSEGGHSQETQYF.

The rearrangement uses TRBV5-1 and TRBJ2-1; the TRBD2 assignment by TCRdb is unverifiable without DNA. Germline-derived CDR1 and CDR2 are SGHRS and YFSETQ. The CDR3 sequence is 16 residues long. The CDR3 protein is CASSSAGLKPDNEQFF. Full variable domain (rest looked up from reference TRBV5-1 and TRBJ2-1): KAGVTQTPRYLIKTRGQQVTLSCSPISGHRSVSWYQQTPGQGLQFLFEYFSETQRNKGNFPGRFSGRQFSNSRSEMNVSTLELGDSALYLCASSSAGLKPDNEQFFGPGTRLTVL.

The chain couples TRBV12-5 to TRBJ2-1; as DNA is missing, the TRBD2 call by TCRdb cannot be tested. Germline V gene sequence: CDR1 LGHNT, CDR2 FRNRAP. This CDR3 is built from 16 residues. CDR3 protein: CASGLVRGRLMNEQFF.

This chain connects TRBV7-8 to TRBJ2-5. The CDR3 is 19 amino acids. Germline lookup yields CDR1 SGHVS and CDR2 FQNEAQ. The CDR3 reads CASSLSLRRSDSFFETQYF. The full variable domain, with the rest looked up from reference TRBV7-8 and TRBJ2-5, is GAGVSQSPRYKVAKRGQDVALRCDPISGHVSLFWYQQALGQGPEFLTYFQNEAQLDKSGLPSDRFFAERPEGSVSTLKIQRTQQEDSAVYLCASSLSLRRSDSFFETQYFGPGTRLLVL.

This chain uses TRBV27 with TRBJ2-1; the D call from TCRdb, TRBD2, cannot be confirmed without DNA. Germline V CDR1 and CDR2: MNHEY, SMNVEV (reference sequence). This CDR3 comprises 14 residues. CDR3: CASRSGYVYNEQFF.

J is TRBJ1-5 and V is TRBV19; the TCRdb D gene call, TRBD1, has no DNA to confirm it. Germline CDR1 LNHDA, CDR2 SQIVND (reference sequence). The CDR3 loop spans 15 amino acids. CDR3 sequence: CASTPWGTPNQPQHF.